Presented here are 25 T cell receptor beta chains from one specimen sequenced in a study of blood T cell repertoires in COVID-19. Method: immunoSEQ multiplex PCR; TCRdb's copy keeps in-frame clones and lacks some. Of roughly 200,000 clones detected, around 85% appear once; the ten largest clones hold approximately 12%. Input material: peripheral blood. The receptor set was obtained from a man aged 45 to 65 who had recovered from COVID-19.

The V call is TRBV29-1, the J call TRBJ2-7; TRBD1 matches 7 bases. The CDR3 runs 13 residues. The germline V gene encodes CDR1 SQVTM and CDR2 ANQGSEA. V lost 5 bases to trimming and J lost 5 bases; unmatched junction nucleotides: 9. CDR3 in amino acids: CSVKTDRAHEQYF. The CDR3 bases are TGCAGCGTTAAAACCGACAGGGCCCACGAGCAGTACTTC.

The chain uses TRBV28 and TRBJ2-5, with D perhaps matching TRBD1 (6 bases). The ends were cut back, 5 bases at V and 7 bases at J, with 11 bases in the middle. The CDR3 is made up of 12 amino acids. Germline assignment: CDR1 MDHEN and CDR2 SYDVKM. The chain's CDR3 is CASSRTVPTQYF. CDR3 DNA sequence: TGTGCCAGCAGTAGGACAGTTCCGACCCAGTACTTC.

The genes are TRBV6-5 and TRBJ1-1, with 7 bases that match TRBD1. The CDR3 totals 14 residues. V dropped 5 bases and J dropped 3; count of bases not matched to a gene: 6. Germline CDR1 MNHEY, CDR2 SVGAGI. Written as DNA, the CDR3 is TGTGCCAGCAGTCCGACAGGGCAGGACACTGAAGCTTTCTTT. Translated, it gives CASSPTGQDTEAFF.

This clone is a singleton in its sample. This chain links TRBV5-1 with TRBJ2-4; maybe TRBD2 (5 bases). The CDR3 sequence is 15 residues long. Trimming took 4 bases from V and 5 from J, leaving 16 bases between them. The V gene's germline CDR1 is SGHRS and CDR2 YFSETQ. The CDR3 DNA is TGCGCCAGCAGCCGGGGTGGTAGTGAGGAAAACATTCAGTACTTC. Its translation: CASSRGGSEENIQYF.

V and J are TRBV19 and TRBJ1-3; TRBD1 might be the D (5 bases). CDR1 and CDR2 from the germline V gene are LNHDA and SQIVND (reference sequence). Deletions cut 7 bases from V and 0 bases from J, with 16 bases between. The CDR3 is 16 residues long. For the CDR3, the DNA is TGTGCCAGTATATTCTCGAGACAGCACTCTGGAAACACCATATATTTT. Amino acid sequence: CASIFSRQHSGNTIYF.

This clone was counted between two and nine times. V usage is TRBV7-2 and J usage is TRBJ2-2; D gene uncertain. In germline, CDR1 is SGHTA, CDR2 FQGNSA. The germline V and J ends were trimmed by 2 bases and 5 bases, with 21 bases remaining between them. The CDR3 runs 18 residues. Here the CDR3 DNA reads TGTGCCAGCAGCTTATCCCTGATGAGTTTAACCACTACCGGGGAGCTGTTTTTT. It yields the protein CASSLSLMSLTTTGELFF.

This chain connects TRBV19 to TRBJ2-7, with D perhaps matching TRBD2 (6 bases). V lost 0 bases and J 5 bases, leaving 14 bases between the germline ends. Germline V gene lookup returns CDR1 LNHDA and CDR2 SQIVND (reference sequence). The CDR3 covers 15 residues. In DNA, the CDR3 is TGTGCCAGTAGTATAGATCTCAGTGCGGGAAACGAGCAGTACTTC. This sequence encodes CASSIDLSAGNEQYF.

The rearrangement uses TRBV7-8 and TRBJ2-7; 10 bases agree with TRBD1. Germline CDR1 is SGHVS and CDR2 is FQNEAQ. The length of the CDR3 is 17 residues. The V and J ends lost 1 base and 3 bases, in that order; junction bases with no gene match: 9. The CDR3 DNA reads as TGTGCCAGCAGCTTAGTTTTGGACAGGGGGTTCGTCTACGAGCAGTACTTC. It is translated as CASSLVLDRGFVYEQYF.

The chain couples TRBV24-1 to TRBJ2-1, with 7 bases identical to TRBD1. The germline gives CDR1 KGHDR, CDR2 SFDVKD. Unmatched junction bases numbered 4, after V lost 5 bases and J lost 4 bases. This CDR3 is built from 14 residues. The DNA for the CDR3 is TGTGCCACCAGTGGACAGGGCGTGTACAATGAGCAGTTCTTC. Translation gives CATSGQGVYNEQFF.

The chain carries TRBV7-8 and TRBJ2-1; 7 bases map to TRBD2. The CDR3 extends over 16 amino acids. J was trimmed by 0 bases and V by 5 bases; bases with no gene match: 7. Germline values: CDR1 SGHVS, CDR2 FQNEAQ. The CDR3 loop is CASSLRSGNSYNEQFF. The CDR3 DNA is TGTGCCAGCAGCCTCAGGAGCGGGAACTCCTACAATGAGCAGTTCTTC.

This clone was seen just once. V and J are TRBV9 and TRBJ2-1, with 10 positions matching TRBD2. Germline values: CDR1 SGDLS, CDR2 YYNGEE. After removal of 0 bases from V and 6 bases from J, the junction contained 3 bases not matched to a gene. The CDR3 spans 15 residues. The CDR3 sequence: CASSVGGTSVNEQFF. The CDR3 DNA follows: TGTGCCAGCAGCGTAGGGGGGACTAGCGTCAATGAGCAGTTCTTC.

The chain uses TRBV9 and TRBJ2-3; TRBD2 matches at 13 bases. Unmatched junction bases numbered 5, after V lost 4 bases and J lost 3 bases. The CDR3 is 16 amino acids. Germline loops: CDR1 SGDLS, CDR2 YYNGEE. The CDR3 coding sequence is TGTGCCAGCAGCCCCGGACTAGCGGGAGTAACAGATACGCAGTATTTT. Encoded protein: CASSPGLAGVTDTQYF.

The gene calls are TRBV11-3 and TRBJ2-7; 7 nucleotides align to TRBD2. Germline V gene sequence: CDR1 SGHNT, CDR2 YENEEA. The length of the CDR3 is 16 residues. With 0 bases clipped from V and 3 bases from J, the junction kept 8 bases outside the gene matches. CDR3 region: CASSLERGGGLYEQYF. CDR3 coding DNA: TGTGCCAGCAGCTTAGAGCGTGGCGGGGGACTCTACGAGCAGTACTTC.

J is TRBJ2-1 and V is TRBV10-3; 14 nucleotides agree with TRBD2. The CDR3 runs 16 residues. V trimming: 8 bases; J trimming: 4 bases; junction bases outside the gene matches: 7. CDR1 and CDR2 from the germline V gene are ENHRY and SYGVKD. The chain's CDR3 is CAIAGTSGSRYNEQFF. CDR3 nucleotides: TGTGCCATCGCCGGGACTAGCGGGAGCCGATACAATGAGCAGTTCTTC.

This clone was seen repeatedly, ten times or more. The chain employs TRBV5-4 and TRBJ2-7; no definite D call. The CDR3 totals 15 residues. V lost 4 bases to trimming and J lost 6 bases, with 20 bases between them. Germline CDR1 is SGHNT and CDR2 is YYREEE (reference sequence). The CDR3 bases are TGTGCCAGCAGCCTGTCCCCGGTAGAGTCGTCCGAGCAGTACTTC. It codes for CASSLSPVESSEQYF.

CDR3: CASSIQLDYEQYF. CDR3 nucleotide sequence: TGTGCCAGTAGTATACAACTAGACTACGAGCAGTACTTC. The chain uses TRBV19 and TRBJ2-7; tentative D call: TRBD2 (5 bases). V was clipped by 2 bases and J by 3 bases, with 8 bases between them. The CDR3 covers 13 residues. Germline V gene sequence: CDR1 LNHDA, CDR2 SQIVND (reference sequence).

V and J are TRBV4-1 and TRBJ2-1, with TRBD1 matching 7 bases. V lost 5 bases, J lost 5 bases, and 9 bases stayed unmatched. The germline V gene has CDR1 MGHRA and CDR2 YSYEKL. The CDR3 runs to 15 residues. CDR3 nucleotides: TGCGCCAGCAGCGCCAGGGGGAGTCCAAACAATGAGCAGTTCTTC. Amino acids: CASSARGSPNNEQFF.

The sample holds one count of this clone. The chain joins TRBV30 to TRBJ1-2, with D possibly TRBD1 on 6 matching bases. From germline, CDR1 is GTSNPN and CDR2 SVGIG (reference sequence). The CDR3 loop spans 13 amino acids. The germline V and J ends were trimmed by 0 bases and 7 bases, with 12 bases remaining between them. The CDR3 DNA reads TGTGCCTGGAGTGTAACACAGGGTTTTGGCTACACCTTC. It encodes CAWSVTQGFGYTF.

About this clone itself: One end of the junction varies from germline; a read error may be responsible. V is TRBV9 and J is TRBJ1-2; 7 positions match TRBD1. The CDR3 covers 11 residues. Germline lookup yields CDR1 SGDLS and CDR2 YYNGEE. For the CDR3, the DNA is TGTGCCAGCAGCGGCCGGGACAGACTCCGATTC. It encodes CASSGRDRLRF.

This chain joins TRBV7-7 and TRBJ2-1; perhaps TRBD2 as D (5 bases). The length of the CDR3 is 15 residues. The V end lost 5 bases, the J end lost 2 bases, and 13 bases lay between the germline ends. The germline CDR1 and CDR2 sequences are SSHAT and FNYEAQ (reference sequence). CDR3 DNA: TGTGCCAGCAGCCCGGTGTGGGAGCCCTACAATGAGCAGTTCTTC. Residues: CASSPVWEPYNEQFF.

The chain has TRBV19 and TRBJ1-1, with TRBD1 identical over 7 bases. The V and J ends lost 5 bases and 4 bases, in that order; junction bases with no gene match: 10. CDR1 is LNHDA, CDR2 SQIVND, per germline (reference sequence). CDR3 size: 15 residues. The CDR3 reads CASSGLGGASTEAFF. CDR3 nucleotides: TGTGCCAGTAGTGGCCTAGGGGGCGCTTCCACTGAAGCTTTCTTT.

CDR3 in amino acids: CASSSPASGRWGETQYF. The DNA for the CDR3 is TGTGCCAGCAGCTCCCCCGCTAGCGGGAGGTGGGGAGAGACCCAGTACTTC. The gene calls are TRBV5-4 and TRBJ2-5; 11 bases agree with TRBD2. Germline CDR1 and CDR2: SGHNT and YYREEE (reference sequence). This CDR3 contains 17 residues. With 3 bases clipped from V and 4 bases from J, the junction kept 11 bases outside the gene matches. The full variable domain, rest sourced from reference TRBV5-4 and TRBJ2-5, is ETGVTQSPTHLIKTRGQQVTLRCSSQSGHNTVSWYQQALGQGPQFIFQYYREEENGRGNFPPRFSGLQFPNYSSELNVNALELDDSALYLCASSSPASGRWGETQYFGPGTRLLVL.

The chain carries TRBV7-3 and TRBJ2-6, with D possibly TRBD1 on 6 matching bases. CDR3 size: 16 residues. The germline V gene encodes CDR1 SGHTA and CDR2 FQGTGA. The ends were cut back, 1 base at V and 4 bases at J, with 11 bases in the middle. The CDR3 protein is CASSLIQGSGANVLTF. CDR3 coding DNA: TGTGCCAGCAGCTTAATTCAGGGGTCCGGGGCCAACGTCCTGACTTTC.

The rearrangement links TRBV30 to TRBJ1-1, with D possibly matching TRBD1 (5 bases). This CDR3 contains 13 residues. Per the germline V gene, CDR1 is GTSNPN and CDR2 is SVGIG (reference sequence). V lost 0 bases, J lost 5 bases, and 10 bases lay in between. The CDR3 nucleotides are TGTGCCTGGAGTGTAGGGGAGGGGACTGAAGCTTTCTTT. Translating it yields CAWSVGEGTEAFF.

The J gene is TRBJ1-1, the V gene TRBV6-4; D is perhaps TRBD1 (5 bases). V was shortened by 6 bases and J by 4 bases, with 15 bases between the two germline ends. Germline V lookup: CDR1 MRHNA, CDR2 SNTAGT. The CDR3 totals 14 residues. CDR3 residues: CASSRSRDGTEAFF. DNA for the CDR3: TGTGCCAGCAGCCGTAGCAGGGATGGCACTGAAGCTTTCTTT.